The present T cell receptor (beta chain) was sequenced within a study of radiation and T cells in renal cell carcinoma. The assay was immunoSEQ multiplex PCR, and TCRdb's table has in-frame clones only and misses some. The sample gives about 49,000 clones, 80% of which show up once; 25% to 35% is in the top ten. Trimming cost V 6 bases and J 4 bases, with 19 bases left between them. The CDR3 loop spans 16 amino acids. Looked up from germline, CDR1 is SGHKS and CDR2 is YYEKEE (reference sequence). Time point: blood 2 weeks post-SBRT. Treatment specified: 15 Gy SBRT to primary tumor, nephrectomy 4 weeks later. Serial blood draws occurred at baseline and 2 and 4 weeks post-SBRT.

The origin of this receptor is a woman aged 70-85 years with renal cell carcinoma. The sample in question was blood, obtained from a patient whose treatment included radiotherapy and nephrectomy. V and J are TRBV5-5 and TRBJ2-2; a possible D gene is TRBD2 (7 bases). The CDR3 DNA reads TGTGCCAGCACCCGGGGGGCTGCGGACCTCACCGGGGAGCTGTTTTTT. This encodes CASTRGAADLTGELFF.